The rows below give T cell receptor beta chains drawn from one sample of a study of blood T cell repertoires in COVID-19. Assay used: immunoSEQ multiplex PCR; TCRdb lists only in-frame clones, some missing. The data contain a few hundred thousand clones, 86% of them singletons. Sequenced sample: peripheral blood. All receptors come from an older woman with COVID-19, enrolled during active disease. The CDR3 runs from the conserved cysteine through the conserved F or W. The D gene is left open where the match is weak. The size field is filled for only some rows; it gives once, few, many or a size class.

cdr3_length	d_call	j_call	v_call	clone_size	cdr3_nt	cdr3_aa
14	TRBD1	TRBJ1-2	TRBV9	NA	TGTGCCAGCAAGTCAGGGGGGCAGGGCTATGGCTACACCTTC	CASKSGGQGYGYTF
14	NA	TRBJ1-2	TRBV6-6	NA	TGTGCCAGCAGTTACCGGGTAGAGGGCGATGGCTACACCTTC	CASSYRVEGDGYTF
18	NA	TRBJ2-7	TRBV5-6	NA	TGTGCCAGCAGCTCCGAGTTTATGCCGGGTAAGGGGCCCTACGAGCAGTACTTC	CASSSEFMPGKGPYEQYF
17	TRBD1	TRBJ2-2	TRBV5-1	NA	TGCGCCAGCAGCCTCACAGGGGGCAGCGCCTCAACCGGGGAGCTGTTTTTT	CASSLTGGSASTGELFF
12	NA	TRBJ1-2	TRBV12-3/TRBV12-4	NA	TGTGCCAGCAGTTTACGTAACTATGGCTACACCTTC	CASSLRNYGYTF
17	NA	TRBJ1-3	TRBV5-6	NA	TGTGCCAGCAGCTTGGAGATAGGGGCCTCCTCTGGAAACACCATATATTTT	CASSLEIGASSGNTIYF
13	NA	TRBJ1-1	TRBV19	few	TGTGCCATCCGGACGGGGGGAACCACTGAAGCTTTCTTT	CAIRTGGTTEAFF
14	NA	TRBJ1-1	TRBV14	NA	TGTGCCAGCAACGAGGTGGGTGTTGGGACTGAAGCTTTCTTT	CASNEVGVGTEAFF
17	NA	TRBJ1-6	TRBV4-1	NA	TGCGCCAGCAGCCAAGATATAAGGGGGGGATATCATTCACCCCTCCACTTT	CASSQDIRGGYHSPLHF
14	NA	TRBJ1-3	TRBV6-4	NA	TGTGCCAGCAGTGACCTAGTGGATGGAAACACCATATATTTT	CASSDLVDGNTIYF
14	NA	TRBJ2-3	TRBV2	NA	TGTGCCAGCAGTGAGAGGGGGACCACAGATACGCAGTATTTT	CASSERGTTDTQYF
15	TRBD2	TRBJ2-3	TRBV7-2	NA	TGTGCCAGCAGCTTCTTTGGGGAGGGATGGGATACGCAGTATTTT	CASSFFGEGWDTQYF
19	NA	TRBJ1-1	TRBV6-1	NA	TGTGCCAGCAGTGAAGCGCTCCTTTGGGCAGGTAAGATGAACACTGAAGCTTTCTTT	CASSEALLWAGKMNTEAFF
14	TRBD1	TRBJ1-1	TRBV18	NA	TGTGCCAGCTCACAAACGGACAGGGGGGCTGAAGCTTTCTTT	CASSQTDRGAEAFF
15	TRBD2	TRBJ2-2	TRBV6-6	few	TGTGCCAGCAGTGGACTAGCGGGGGGCACCGGGGAGCTGTTTTTT	CASSGLAGGTGELFF
16	NA	TRBJ2-1	TRBV29-1	NA	TGCAGCGTTGGAGGGTTGGCAGCCCATTCCTACAATGAGCAGTTCTTC	CSVGGLAAHSYNEQFF
13	NA	TRBJ1-1	TRBV6-6	NA	TGTGCCAGCAGTCCACACCTGAACACTGAAGCTTTCTTT	CASSPHLNTEAFF
10	NA	TRBJ1-2	TRBV5-8	NA	TGTGCCAGCAGGTCGGGTGGCTACACCTTC	CASRSGGYTF
14	NA	TRBJ1-1	TRBV7-9	NA	TGTGCCAGCAGCTTCGGGGGGGTGAACACTGAAGCTTTCTTT	CASSFGGVNTEAFF
17	TRBD1	TRBJ1-4	TRBV7-2	NA	TGTGCCAGCAGCAGACGACAAGCAGGGGGTACTAATGAAAAACTGTTTTTT	CASSRRQAGGTNEKLFF
14	TRBD1	TRBJ2-3	TRBV5-4	few	TGTGCCAGCAGCTCGCCTACAGGGGGTAATACGCAGTATTTT	CASSSPTGGNTQYF
14	NA	TRBJ1-5	TRBV2	NA	TGTGCCAGCAAGGGGATGGGGTCCAATCAGCCCCAGCATTTT	CASKGMGSNQPQHF
14	NA	TRBJ2-1	TRBV5-1	once	TGCGCCAGCAGCCGGCGACAGGAAGGAACCGAGCAGTTCTTC	CASSRRQEGTEQFF
15	TRBD2	TRBJ2-7	TRBV27	NA	TGTGCCAGCTCCAATTGGGGGGGTGACGCCTACGAGCAGTACTTC	CASSNWGGDAYEQYF
16	TRBD2	TRBJ2-3	TRBV5-1	NA	TGCGCCAGCAGCTCCCGCTCGGGACTAGTAATAGATACGCAGTATTTT	CASSSRSGLVIDTQYF
18	NA	TRBJ2-2	TRBV4-3	NA	TGCGCCAGCAGCCAAGAAAGTGAAGGAATGGGAGGCACCGGGGAGCTGTTTTTT	CASSQESEGMGGTGELFF
18	TRBD2	TRBJ2-1	TRBV5-4	NA	TGTGCCAGCAGTTATACTAGCGGGGGGGGTAGCTCCTACAATGAGCAGTTCTTC	CASSYTSGGGSSYNEQFF
16	NA	TRBJ1-2	TRBV7-2	NA	TGTGCCAGCAGCTTAGGTCGATCGGGAACCAACTATGGCTACACCTTC	CASSLGRSGTNYGYTF
14	NA	TRBJ1-1	TRBV19	NA	TGTGCCAGTAGTTCTCAGACAGCGAACACTGAAGCTTTCTTT	CASSSQTANTEAFF
19	NA	TRBJ2-4	TRBV1	NA	TGCACCAGCAGCCAAGGAGGACAGGACTACCGACGGTGGGGAAACATTCAGTACTTC	CTSSQGGQDYRRWGNIQYF
15	NA	TRBJ1-1	TRBV6-2/TRBV6-3	NA	TGTGCCAGCAGTTACTCGGGGAGACAGAACACTGAAGCTTTCTTT	CASSYSGRQNTEAFF
13	NA	TRBJ1-1	TRBV4-1	NA	TGCGCCAGCTGTCGGTACGTGAACACTGAAGCTTTCTTT	CASCRYVNTEAFF
11	NA	TRBJ2-5	TRBV30	NA	TGTGCCTGGAGTGTACTTGAGACCCAGTACTTC	CAWSVLETQYF
11	NA	TRBJ1-2	TRBV19	NA	TGTGCCAGTAGAACCCGGTGGGGCTACACCTTC	CASRTRWGYTF
19	TRBD2	TRBJ2-3	TRBV5-1	NA	TGCGCCAGCAGCCAATTACTAGCGGGGGGCCTACACCTCTCAGATACGCAGTATTTT	CASSQLLAGGLHLSDTQYF
16	NA	TRBJ2-2	TRBV21-1	NA	TGTGCCAGCAGCGGGAGGCCAGGGCAAGAGACCGGGGAGCTGTTTTTT	CASSGRPGQETGELFF
15	TRBD1	TRBJ1-2	TRBV14	NA	TGTGCCAGCAGCCTTCTACCAGACAGGGCAGATGGCTACACCTTC	CASSLLPDRADGYTF
14	TRBD1	TRBJ2-7	TRBV11-3	NA	TGTGCCAGCACCAGGACAGGGGTCTCCTACGAGCAGTACTTC	CASTRTGVSYEQYF
14	NA	TRBJ1-2	TRBV30	NA	TGTGCCTGGAGTGTACCCGGGATCAACTATGGCTACACCTTC	CAWSVPGINYGYTF
18	TRBD1	TRBJ2-1	TRBV3-1/TRBV3-2	NA	TGTGCCAGCAGCCAAGGCTCGATTACAGGGGGCTCCTACAATGAGCAGTTCTTC	CASSQGSITGGSYNEQFF
13	NA	TRBJ1-1	TRBV2	few	TGTGCCAGCATGGGCCCAATGAACACTGAAGCTTTCTTT	CASMGPMNTEAFF
13	NA	TRBJ2-7	TRBV27	few	TGTGCCAGCAGACAGGAGTTCTCCTACGAGCAGTACTTC	CASRQEFSYEQYF
16	NA	TRBJ2-7	TRBV6-2/TRBV6-3	NA	TGTGCCAGCAGTTACTCGAGGGAACAGCCATCCTACGAGCAGTACTTC	CASSYSREQPSYEQYF
12	NA	TRBJ2-3	TRBV30	NA	TGTGCCTGGAGTGCTAGCACAGATACGCAGTATTTT	CAWSASTDTQYF
15	TRBD2	TRBJ2-1	TRBV9	NA	TGTGCCAGCAGCTTCACTAGCGGGGGTGCCTATGAGCAGTTCTTC	CASSFTSGGAYEQFF
14	TRBD1	TRBJ2-1	TRBV10-3	NA	TGTGCCATCCTACGACAGGGGGCTTACAATGAGCAGTTCTTC	CAILRQGAYNEQFF
14	TRBD1	TRBJ1-6	TRBV28	NA	TGTGCCAGCAAGTCCGGGACAGGGGTGGGGACCCTCCACTTT	CASKSGTGVGTLHF
14	NA	TRBJ1-2	TRBV5-4	NA	TGTGCCAGCAGCCCGGGGGGGAATGGCTATGGCTACACCTTC	CASSPGGNGYGYTF
16	NA	TRBJ1-3	TRBV5-4	NA	TGTGCCAGCAGCTTGGAGGGAGAGGGCTCTGGAAACACCATATATTTT	CASSLEGEGSGNTIYF
12	TRBD1	TRBJ2-7	TRBV24-1	NA	TGTGCCACCAGTGAGGGACAGGGCAAGCAGTACTTC	CATSEGQGKQYF